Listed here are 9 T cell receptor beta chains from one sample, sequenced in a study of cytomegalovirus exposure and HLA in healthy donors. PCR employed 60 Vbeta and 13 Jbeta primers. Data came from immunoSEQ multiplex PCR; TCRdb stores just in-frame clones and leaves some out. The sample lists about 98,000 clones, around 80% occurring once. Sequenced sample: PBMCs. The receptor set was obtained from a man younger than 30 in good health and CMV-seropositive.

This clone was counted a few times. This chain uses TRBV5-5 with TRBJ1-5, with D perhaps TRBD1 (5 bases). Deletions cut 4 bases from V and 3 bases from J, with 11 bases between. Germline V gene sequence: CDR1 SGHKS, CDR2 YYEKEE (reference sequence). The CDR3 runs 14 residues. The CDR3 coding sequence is TGTGCCAGCAGCCCGGGACTCTTCAATCAGCCCCAGCATTTT. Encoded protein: CASSPGLFNQPQHF.

CDR3: CASYPGQRQTQYF. The CDR3, as DNA: TGTGCCAGTTATCCGGGACAGAGGCAGACCCAGTACTTC. The gene calls are TRBV6-1 and TRBJ2-5; 7 nucleotides agree with TRBD1. The CDR3 length is 13 residues. Germline CDR1 is MNHNS and CDR2 is SASEGT. The trim removed 9 bases at V and 6 bases at J, leaving 10 bases unmatched.

This chain's CDR3 is CASRRGTTSTDTQYF. Here the CDR3 DNA reads TGTGCCAGCAGACGTGGTACCACTAGCACAGATACGCAGTATTTT. This chain links TRBV6-1 with TRBJ2-3; D remains ambiguous. With 6 bases removed from V and 0 bases from J, the gap between germline ends came to 13 bases. The CDR3 runs to 15 residues. Per the germline V gene, CDR1 is MNHNS and CDR2 is SASEGT.

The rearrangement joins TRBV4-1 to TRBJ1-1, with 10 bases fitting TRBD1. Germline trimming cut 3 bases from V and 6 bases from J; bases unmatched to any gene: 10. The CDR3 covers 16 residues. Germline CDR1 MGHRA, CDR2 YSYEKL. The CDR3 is CASSQDPGQGRPEAFF. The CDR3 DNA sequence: TGCGCCAGCAGCCAGGACCCGGGACAGGGGAGACCTGAAGCTTTCTTT.

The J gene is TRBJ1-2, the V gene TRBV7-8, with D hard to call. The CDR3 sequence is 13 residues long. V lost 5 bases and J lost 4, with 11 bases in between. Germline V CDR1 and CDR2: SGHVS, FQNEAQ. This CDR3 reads CASSPTVLYGYTF. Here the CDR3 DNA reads TGTGCCAGCAGCCCTACTGTTCTCTATGGCTACACCTTC.

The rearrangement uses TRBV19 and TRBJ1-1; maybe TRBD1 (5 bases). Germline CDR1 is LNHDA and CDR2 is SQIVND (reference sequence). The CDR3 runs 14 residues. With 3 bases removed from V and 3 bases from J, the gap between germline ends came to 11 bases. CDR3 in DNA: TGTGCCAGTAGTATTGAAGGGGAGGACACTGAAGCTTTCTTT. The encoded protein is CASSIEGEDTEAFF.

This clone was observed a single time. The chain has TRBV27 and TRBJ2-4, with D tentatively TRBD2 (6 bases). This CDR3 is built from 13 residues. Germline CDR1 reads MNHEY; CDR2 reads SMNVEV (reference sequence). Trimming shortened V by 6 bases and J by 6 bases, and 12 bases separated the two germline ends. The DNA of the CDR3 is TGTGCCAGCAGCTACGGGGGTTCAAACATTCAGTACTTC. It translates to CASSYGGSNIQYF.

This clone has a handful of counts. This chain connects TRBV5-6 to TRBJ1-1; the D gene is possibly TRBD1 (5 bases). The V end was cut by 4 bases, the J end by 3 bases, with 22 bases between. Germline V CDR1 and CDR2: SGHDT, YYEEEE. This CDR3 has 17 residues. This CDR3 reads CASSPGYRRFMDTEAFF. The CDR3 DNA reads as TGTGCCAGCAGCCCAGGGTATCGAAGGTTTATGGACACTGAAGCTTTCTTT.

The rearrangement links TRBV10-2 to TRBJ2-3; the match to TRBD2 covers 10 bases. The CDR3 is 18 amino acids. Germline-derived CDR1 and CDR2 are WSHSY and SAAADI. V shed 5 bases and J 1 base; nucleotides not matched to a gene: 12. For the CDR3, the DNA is TGCGCCAGCAGTTTGTCTCTCGGGGGGACTAGCGGCACAGATACGCAGTATTTT. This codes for CASSLSLGGTSGTDTQYF.